This TCR beta chain was documented in a study of molecular identifiers for immune sequencing clone quantification. Study summary: In replicates, RNA taken from approximately 20,000 or 100,000 naive CD8 cells was divided five ways, and four portions underwent sequencing. Study-wide results and caveats: A single cell's spiked Jurkat TCR RNA was reportedly detectable among about a million naive cells. Clones of above 20 RNA copies carried over 97% of effector molecules; in naive cells they carried under 1%.

At least ten counts were recorded for this clonotype. The target antigen is unknown. The use of previously described methods and listed TCR primers produced the bulk TCR libraries. TCRdb processed the PCR reads anew with MiXCR; each CDR3 protein has one entry. The table has about 35,000 distinct CDR3 sequences, 19% seen once; the top ten hold less than 1.2%. V lost 4 bases and J lost 1; bases outside the gene matches: 6. Germline CDR1 reads SGDLS; CDR2 reads YYNGEE. This CDR3 spans 16 amino acids. The sample consisted of naive CD8+ T cells from blood, with Jurkat cell RNA spiked in. Subset noted: FACS-sorted CD8+CD4-CCR7+CD45RA+ naive T cells. The chain uses TRBV9 and TRBJ2-2, with TRBD1 matching 8 bases. This receptor was taken from a human donor in good health. Some libraries in this study had Jurkat cell RNA spiked in. The CDR3 nucleotides are TGTGCCAGCAGCCCTCACAGGGGGGAGAACACCGGGGAGCTGTTTTTT. Encoded protein: CASSPHRGENTGELFF.